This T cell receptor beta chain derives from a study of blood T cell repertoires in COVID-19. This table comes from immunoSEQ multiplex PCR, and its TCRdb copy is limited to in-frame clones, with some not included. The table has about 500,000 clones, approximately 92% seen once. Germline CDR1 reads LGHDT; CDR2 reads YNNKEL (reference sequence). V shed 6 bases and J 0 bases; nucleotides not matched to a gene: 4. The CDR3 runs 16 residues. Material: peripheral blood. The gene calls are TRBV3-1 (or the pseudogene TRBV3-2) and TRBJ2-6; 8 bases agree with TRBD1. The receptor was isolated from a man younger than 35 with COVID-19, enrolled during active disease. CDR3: CASSPTGASGANVLTF. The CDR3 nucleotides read TGTGCCAGCAGTCCGACAGGGGCCTCTGGGGCCAACGTCCTGACTTTC.